The clone carrying this T cell receptor beta chain has a handful of counts. The sample belongs to a study of blood T cell repertoires in COVID-19. Data came from immunoSEQ multiplex PCR; TCRdb stores just in-frame clones and leaves some out. The profile covers around 250,000 clones, with approximately 90% appearing a single time and 1.2% taken by the ten largest. The CDR3 covers 17 residues. J gave up 4 bases and V 3 bases, and 14 bases lay outside the gene matches. Germline V gene sequence: CDR1 SGHKS, CDR2 YYEKEE (reference sequence). Sequencing was carried out using PBMCs or T cells enriched from blood (not recorded which). This clonotype was obtained from a human donor in a cohort exposed to, infected with or recovered from COVID-19 (not recorded which). The donor label of this sample is uncertain. The chain has TRBV5-5 and TRBJ1-2; 8 bases are shared with TRBD1. The CDR3 nucleotides read TGTGCCAGCAGCTCGGTGGACAGGGTGCAAACGGGCTATGGCTACACCTTC. This translates into CASSSVDRVQTGYGYTF.